A selection of T cell receptor beta chains follows, all from one sample in a study of regulatory T cells in long-lasting Graves disease. TCRdb redid the calling of the multiplex PCR reads with MiXCR, one entry per CDR3 protein. The profile shows about 380,000 distinct CDR3 sequences, roughly a sixth of them singletons. This sample comprised peripheral blood mononuclear cells (PBMCs), obtained at new diagnosis, from a patient treated with antithyroid drugs. Source of these receptors: a female donor with Graves disease. Each CDR3 is given with its conserved first and last residue. A D gene is named only where the DNA matches it firmly. Clone sizes are given selectively: once, few, many, or a class where the clone is expanded.

J,V,D,size,length,DNA,CDR3
TRBJ2-5,TRBV6-2/TRBV6-3,TRBD2,NA,16,TGTGCCAGCAGTGAAGGGTCTAGCGGGGTTTGGAAGACCCAGTACTTC,CASSEGSSGVWKTQYF
TRBJ1-3,TRBV27,TRBD1,NA,17,TGTGCCAGCAGTTTAAGAGGGACAGGGGTTTCTGGAAACACCATATATTTT,CASSLRGTGVSGNTIYF
TRBJ2-7,TRBV20-1,NA,NA,15,TGCAGTGCTAGAGATTCAAGAGGGATACTCTACGAGCAGTACTTC,CSARDSRGILYEQYF
TRBJ2-1,TRBV9,TRBD2,NA,20,TGTGCCAGCAGCGGGGGGGGTGGATTGATGGGGCTAGCGGGCACTAATGAGCAGTTCTTC,CASSGGGGLMGLAGTNEQFF
TRBJ1-2,TRBV20-1,NA,many,14,TGCAGTGCTAGAGCCGGGACCCTCGGGCCTGGCTACACCTTC,CSARAGTLGPGYTF
TRBJ1-1,TRBV10-1,TRBD1,many,15,TGCGCCAGCCCGGACAGGTTGAGTTTGAACACTGAAGCTTTCTTT,CASPDRLSLNTEAFF
TRBJ1-2,TRBV19,NA,few,13,TGTGCCAGTAGTTTCGAGGGTACAAATAGCTACACCTTC,CASSFEGTNSYTF
TRBJ2-7,TRBV11-1,NA,many,18,TGTGCCAGCAGTCTCCAGTCGGGGCACCTGATTGACTCCTACGAGCAGTACTTC,CASSLQSGHLIDSYEQYF
TRBJ2-3,TRBV10-3,NA,many,15,TGTGCCATCAGTGATTACGGGGGAGACACAGATACGCAGTATTTT,CAISDYGGDTDTQYF
TRBJ1-6,TRBV20-1,TRBD1,many,13,TGCAGTGCCCAGTCGACAGGGGATTCACCCCTCCACTTT,CSAQSTGDSPLHF
TRBJ1-2,TRBV20-1,NA,many,11,TGCAGTGTTGATGGGACCTATGGCTACACCTTC,CSVDGTYGYTF
TRBJ2-3,TRBV20-1,NA,many,16,TGCAGTGCTAGAGATCTAGGGCGGCAGGGCACAGATACGCAGTATTTT,CSARDLGRQGTDTQYF
TRBJ2-1,TRBV27,NA,many,16,TGTGCCAGCAGTGGAGTTAGGCAGGGGTTGGGGAATGAGCAGTTCTTC,CASSGVRQGLGNEQFF
TRBJ2-5,TRBV4-1,TRBD2,many,18,TGCGCCAGCAGCCAAGACGGAGGACTAGCGGGAGGCGATGAGACCCAGTACTTC,CASSQDGGLAGGDETQYF
TRBJ1-5,TRBV28,NA,many,18,TGTGCCAGCAGTTTGAATGCAGGGATTTACTATAGCAATCAGCCCCAGCATTTT,CASSLNAGIYYSNQPQHF
TRBJ2-1,TRBV15,TRBD2,NA,19,TGTGCCACCAGCAGAGCGCTCCCCCAAGCGGGAGGACCCTACAATGAGCAGTTCTTC,CATSRALPQAGGPYNEQFF
TRBJ1-1,TRBV20-1,TRBD1,many,11,TGCAGTGCTGGACAGGGGCCTGAAGCTTTCTTT,CSAGQGPEAFF
TRBJ2-1,TRBV5-1,NA,few,17,TGCGCCAGCAGCTCAACGTTCCTAGGGGGACCTTACGATGAGCAGTTCTTC,CASSSTFLGGPYDEQFF
TRBJ2-3,TRBV18,NA,NA,15,TGTGCCAGCGCGACTAGTTGGCAATCCACAGATACGCAGTATTTT,CASATSWQSTDTQYF
TRBJ1-5,TRBV4-1,NA,many,15,TGCGCCAGCAGCCACCTGCTCACCGGCCGGCAGCCCCAGCATTTT,CASSHLLTGRQPQHF
TRBJ1-5,TRBV6-5,NA,many,13,TGTGCCAGCAGTTACTCTCGGAATCAGCCCCAGCATTTT,CASSYSRNQPQHF
TRBJ2-1,TRBV4-1,NA,NA,17,TGCGCCAGCAGCCAAGGCTGGGGCCAGGCTAGGTACAATGAGCAGTTCTTC,CASSQGWGQARYNEQFF
TRBJ2-7,TRBV7-8,NA,many,15,TGTGCCAGCAGCTTAGGGCGGGACAACTCCTACGAGCAGTACTTC,CASSLGRDNSYEQYF
TRBJ1-1,TRBV5-1,NA,many,15,TGCGCCAGCAGCTTTCTTGCAGGGCTACACACTGAAGCTTTCTTT,CASSFLAGLHTEAFF
TRBJ2-5,TRBV11-3,TRBD1,few,14,TGTGCCAGCAGCTCTCGACAGGGTGAAGAGACCCAGTGCTTC,CASSSRQGEETQCF
TRBJ2-7,TRBV27,TRBD2,NA,15,TGTGCCAGCAGTTTAATAGCGGGAGGCCCCTACGAGCAGTACTTC,CASSLIAGGPYEQYF
TRBJ2-3,TRBV29-1,NA,few,13,TGCAGCGTTACGGACAGCTACACAGATACGCAGTATTTT,CSVTDSYTDTQYF
TRBJ1-4,TRBV20-1,NA,NA,13,TGCAGTGCTAGAGACAGGGTGGGCGAAAAACTGTTTTTT,CSARDRVGEKLFF